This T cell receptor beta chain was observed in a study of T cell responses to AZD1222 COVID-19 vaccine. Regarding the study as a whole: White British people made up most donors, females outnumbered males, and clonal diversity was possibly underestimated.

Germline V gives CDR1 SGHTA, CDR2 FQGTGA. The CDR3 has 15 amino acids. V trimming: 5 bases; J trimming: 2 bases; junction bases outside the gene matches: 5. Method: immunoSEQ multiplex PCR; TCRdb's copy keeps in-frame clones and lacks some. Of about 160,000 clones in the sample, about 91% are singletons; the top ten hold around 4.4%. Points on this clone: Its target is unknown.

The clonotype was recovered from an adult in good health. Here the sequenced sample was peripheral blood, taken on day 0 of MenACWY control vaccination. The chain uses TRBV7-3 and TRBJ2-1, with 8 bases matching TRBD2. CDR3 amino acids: CASSPSGSPYNEQFF. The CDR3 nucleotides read TGTGCCAGCAGCCCGAGCGGGAGCCCCTACAATGAGCAGTTCTTC.